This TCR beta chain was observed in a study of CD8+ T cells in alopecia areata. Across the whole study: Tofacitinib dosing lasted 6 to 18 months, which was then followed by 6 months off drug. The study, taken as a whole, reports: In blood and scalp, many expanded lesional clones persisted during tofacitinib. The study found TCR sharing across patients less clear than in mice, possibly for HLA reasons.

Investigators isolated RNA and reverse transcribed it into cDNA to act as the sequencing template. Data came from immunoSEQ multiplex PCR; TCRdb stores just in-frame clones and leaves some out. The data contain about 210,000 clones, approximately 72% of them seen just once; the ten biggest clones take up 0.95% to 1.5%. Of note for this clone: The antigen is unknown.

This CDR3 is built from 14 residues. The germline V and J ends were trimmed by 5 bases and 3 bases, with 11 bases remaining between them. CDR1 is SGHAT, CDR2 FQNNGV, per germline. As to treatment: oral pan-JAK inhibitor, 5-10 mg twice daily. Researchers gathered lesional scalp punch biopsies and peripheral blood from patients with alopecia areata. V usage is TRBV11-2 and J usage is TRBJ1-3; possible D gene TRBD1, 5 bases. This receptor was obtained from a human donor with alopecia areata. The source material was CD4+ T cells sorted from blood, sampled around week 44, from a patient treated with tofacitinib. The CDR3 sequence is CASSPGGGGNTIYF. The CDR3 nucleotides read TGTGCCAGCAGCCCCGGGGGGGGTGGAAACACCATATATTTT.